The 27 T cell receptor beta chains below were found in one sample sequenced in a study of siplizumab effects on memory and regulatory T cells. Measured with immunoSEQ multiplex PCR; TCRdb has only the in-frame clones, and not every one. There are over 65,000 clones in the sample; 93% occur only once, and 4.5% to 6.5% lies in the top ten. Sequencing used CD8+ T cells sorted from blood. These receptors were obtained from a human donor in good health.

The chain employs TRBV2 and TRBJ1-2, with D unresolved. The germline V gene has CDR1 SNHLY and CDR2 FYNNEI. The length of the CDR3 is 11 residues. Trimming pared 7 bases from V and 6 bases from J, leaving 9 bases between. CDR3 coding DNA: TGTGCCAGCATACAACGGGATGGCTACACCTTC. Translation gives CASIQRDGYTF.

The chain has TRBV4-2 and TRBJ2-7, with TRBD1 matching 9 bases. The germline V gene has CDR1 LGHNA and CDR2 YNFKEQ. The CDR3 extends over 15 amino acids. J lost 0 bases, V lost 4 bases, and 4 bases had no gene match. CDR3 residues: CASSPLTGGSYEQYF. The CDR3 nucleotides read TGTGCCAGCAGCCCCTTGACAGGGGGCTCCTACGAGCAGTACTTC.

The genes are TRBV5-1 and TRBJ2-2; a possible D gene is TRBD2 (6 bases). Germline CDR1 SGHRS, CDR2 YFSETQ. V lost 4 bases, J lost 6 bases, and 16 bases lay in between. This CDR3 is built from 15 residues. CDR3 sequence (DNA): TGCGCCAGCAGCCCGGAAGGTGGGGAGGCCGGGGAGCTGTTTTTT. Its protein is CASSPEGGEAGELFF.

The rearrangement uses TRBV7-2 and TRBJ2-3, with 7 bases fitting TRBD2. This CDR3 has 16 residues. Germline V lookup: CDR1 SGHTA, CDR2 FQGNSA. V was pared by 1 base and J by 0 bases, with 4 bases of the junction left unmatched. CDR3 protein: CASSLGPGGSTDTQYF. CDR3 coding DNA: TGTGCCAGCAGCTTAGGACCGGGGGGTAGCACAGATACGCAGTATTTT.

The genes are TRBV27 and TRBJ1-6; D is unresolved. The V end lost 1 base, the J end lost 3 bases, and 10 bases lay between the germline ends. The CDR3 loop spans 16 amino acids. Germline CDR1 reads MNHEY; CDR2 reads SMNVEV (reference sequence). Here the CDR3 reads CASSLFIEHYNSPLHF. Here the CDR3 DNA reads TGTGCCAGCAGTTTATTCATAGAGCACTATAATTCACCCCTCCACTTT.

The CDR3 here is CASSDTTGGETSEQFF. The CDR3, as DNA: TGTGCCAGCAGTGACACGACAGGGGGCGAAACCAGTGAGCAGTTCTTC. This chain connects TRBV6-4 to TRBJ2-1; TRBD1 matches 10 bases. The CDR3 totals 16 residues. Germline CDR1 and CDR2: MRHNA and SNTAGT. Trimming cost V 2 bases and J 9 bases; bases outside gene matches: 10.

The chain carries TRBV30 and TRBJ2-7; 7 nucleotides match TRBD1. The V and J ends lost 1 base and 3 bases, in that order; junction bases with no gene match: 3. This CDR3 comprises 13 residues. Germline CDR1 GTSNPN, CDR2 SVGIG (reference sequence). The CDR3 region has the DNA TGTGCCTGGAGTGGTGGACAGGTCTACGAGCAGTACTTC. The encoded protein is CAWSGGQVYEQYF.

This chain uses TRBV7-6 with TRBJ2-7, with D tentatively TRBD1 (5 bases). Germline CDR1 SGHVS, CDR2 FNYEAQ. The V gene lost 2 bases and the J gene lost 3 bases, with 11 bases spanning the gap. The length of the CDR3 is 14 residues. CDR3: CASSLLGDSYEQYF. The CDR3 bases are TGTGCCAGCAGCTTATTAGGGGATAGCTACGAGCAGTACTTC. Complete variable domain (other parts from reference TRBV7-6 and TRBJ2-7): GAGVSQSPRYKVTKRGQDVALRCDPISGHVSLYWYRQALGQGPEFLTYFNYEAQQDKSGLPNDRFSAERPEGSISTLTIQRTEQRDSAMYRCASSLLGDSYEQYFGPGTRLTVT.

The chain links TRBV4-3 to TRBJ2-4, with 8 bases identical to TRBD1. V shed 1 base and J 0 bases; nucleotides not matched to a gene: 5. CDR1 LGHNA and CDR2 YSLEER come from the germline V gene. This CDR3 region has 17 residues. CDR3 residues: CASSQGTGPIAKNIQYF. For the CDR3, the DNA is TGCGCCAGCAGCCAAGGGACAGGGCCCATAGCCAAAAACATTCAGTACTTC.

The chain employs TRBV19 and TRBJ1-1; 10 bases map to TRBD1. The CDR3 has 12 residues. The junction had 5 bases not matched to a gene; V was cut back by 9 bases and J by 7 bases. Germline loops: CDR1 LNHDA, CDR2 SQIVND (reference sequence). The CDR3 DNA sequence: TGTGCCAGCCGGGACAGGGGTGGTGAAGCTTTCTTT. Its translation is CASRDRGGEAFF.

This clone was observed a handful of times. The genes are TRBV28 and TRBJ1-2, with D tentatively TRBD1 (5 bases). The germline gives CDR1 MDHEN, CDR2 SYDVKM. V lost 7 bases and J 3 bases, leaving 15 bases between the germline ends. This CDR3 spans 14 amino acids. CDR3 coding DNA: TGTGCCAGCACCAGAGGGACTGCTTACTATGGCTACACCTTC. This encodes CASTRGTAYYGYTF.

V gene TRBV9 combines with J gene TRBJ1-2; 7 nucleotides match TRBD1. In germline, CDR1 is SGDLS, CDR2 YYNGEE. The CDR3 spans 14 residues. The trim removed 3 bases at V and 4 bases at J, leaving 6 bases unmatched. The chain's CDR3 is CASSAGGVVYGYTF. CDR3 coding DNA: TGTGCCAGCAGCGCAGGGGGTGTCGTCTATGGCTACACCTTC.

This clone was observed a single time. The V call is TRBV7-9, the J call TRBJ2-7; D is undetermined. The CDR3 is made up of 13 amino acids. From germline, CDR1 is SEHNR and CDR2 FQNEAQ (reference sequence). V dropped 2 bases and J dropped 3 bases, with 8 bases sitting between them. CDR3 loop: CASSLIDNYEQYF. The CDR3 DNA reads TGTGCCAGCAGCTTAATTGACAACTACGAGCAGTACTTC.

The genes are TRBV5-6 and TRBJ2-4; D unresolved. V lost 3 bases and J 0 bases, leaving 7 bases between the germline ends. Per the germline V gene, CDR1 is SGHDT and CDR2 is YYEEEE. This CDR3 spans 14 amino acids. Written as DNA, the CDR3 is TGTGCCAGCAGCTGGATCCTAGCCAAAAACATTCAGTACTTC. Translating gives CASSWILAKNIQYF.

The chain uses TRBV5-6 and TRBJ2-1; weak D call: TRBD2 (5 bases). The CDR3 is 15 amino acids. Between the trimmed V and J ends, which lost 0 bases and 0 bases, there was a span of 7 bases. Germline V CDR1 and CDR2: SGHDT, YYEEEE. CDR3 loop: CASSLGGSSYNEQFF. DNA for the CDR3: TGTGCCAGCAGCTTGGGTGGGAGCTCCTACAATGAGCAGTTCTTC.

The chain recombines TRBV27 with TRBJ1-5, with a possible D match to TRBD1 (5 bases). This CDR3 comprises 15 residues. The V end lost 3 bases, the J end lost 2 bases, and 11 bases lay between the germline ends. Germline V gene lookup returns CDR1 MNHEY and CDR2 SMNVEV (reference sequence). CDR3 sequence (DNA): TGTGCCAGCAGTTTGGGGGGGAGAGGCAATCAGCCCCAGCATTTT. Protein product: CASSLGGRGNQPQHF.

The rearrangement joins TRBV19 to TRBJ1-1, with 9 bases identical to TRBD1. The CDR3 covers 15 residues. The germline V gene encodes CDR1 LNHDA and CDR2 SQIVND (reference sequence). J lost 1 base, V lost 4 bases, and 4 bases had no gene match. DNA of the CDR3: TGTGCCAGTAGTACGACAGGGGGGACGAACACTGAAGCTTTCTTT. This codes for CASSTTGGTNTEAFF.

This chain joins TRBV27 and TRBJ2-2, with D possibly matching TRBD2 (7 bases). CDR1 and CDR2 (germline): MNHEY, SMNVEV (reference sequence). The CDR3 loop spans 13 amino acids. The V end was cut by 9 bases, the J end by 6 bases, with 14 bases between. CDR3 DNA: TGTGCCAGTAGGGGGGGGCTCTCCGGGGAGCTGTTTTTT. This codes for CASRGGLSGELFF.

The chain is built from TRBV7-8 and TRBJ2-1; 8 nucleotides agree with TRBD2. CDR3 length: 15 residues. Germline V gene data show CDR1 as SGHVS and CDR2 as FQNEAQ. Losses at the gene ends were 1 base for V and 4 bases for J; bases not matched to a gene: 3. This CDR3 reads CASSLGAGVYNEQFF. The CDR3 DNA follows: TGTGCCAGCAGCTTAGGAGCGGGGGTGTACAATGAGCAGTTCTTC.

The chain combines TRBV4-1 with TRBJ2-7, with D possibly TRBD1 on 5 matching bases. Trimming removed 4 bases from V and 3 bases from J, with 13 bases in between. Germline CDR1 MGHRA, CDR2 YSYEKL. The length of the CDR3 is 14 residues. The CDR3, as DNA: TGCGCCAGCAGCCCAGTGGGTGGACACTACGAGCAGTACTTC. Translating it yields CASSPVGGHYEQYF.

V is TRBV25-1 and J is TRBJ2-7; the D is unclear. The CDR3 is 12 residues long. Trimming pared 6 bases from V and 1 base from J, leaving 7 bases between. The V gene's germline CDR1 is MGHDK and CDR2 SYGVNS. CDR3 DNA sequence: TGTGCCAGCAGCCAAGGTTCCTACGAGCAGTACTTC. Its translation: CASSQGSYEQYF.

V and J are TRBV5-6 and TRBJ2-3; D not resolved. Germline CDR1 and CDR2: SGHDT and YYEEEE. The CDR3 contains 16 residues. V shed 2 bases and J shed 0 bases, with 13 bases lying between them. CDR3 bases: TGTGCCAGCAGCTTAATGCTGCGACGGAGCACAGATACGCAGTATTTT. Encoded protein: CASSLMLRRSTDTQYF.

The chain is built from TRBV4-2 and TRBJ2-2; no clear D gene. CDR1 and CDR2 (germline): LGHNA, YNFKEQ. V lost 1 base, J lost 4 bases, and 7 bases lay in between. CDR3 length: 14 amino acids. CDR3 coding DNA: TGTGCCAGCAGCCAAGGCTTAAGCACCGGGGAGCTGTTTTTT. It yields the protein CASSQGLSTGELFF.

This clone occurred once. This rearrangement joins TRBV4-1 to TRBJ2-1, with D possibly being TRBD1 (6 bases). From germline, CDR1 is MGHRA and CDR2 YSYEKL. The CDR3 is 15 residues long. With 5 bases removed from V and 7 bases from J, the gap between germline ends came to 18 bases. In DNA form, the CDR3 reads TGCGCCAGCAGCTCTGGGACATTAGTGGCGAATGAGCAGTTCTTC. Translated, it gives CASSSGTLVANEQFF.

In this sample, this clone turned up once. The J gene is TRBJ2-1, the V gene TRBV19, with TRBD2 matching over 8 bases. V was pared by 5 bases and J by 7 bases, with 4 bases of the junction left unmatched. The germline V gene has CDR1 LNHDA and CDR2 SQIVND (reference sequence). This CDR3 is 13 amino acids long. CDR3 nucleotides: TGTGCCAGTAGTGCCGGGGGGGCTAATGAGCAGTTCTTC. Translation gives CASSAGGANEQFF.

The CDR3 protein is CASSWGTGKNIQYF. CDR3 nucleotide sequence: TGTGCCAGCAGCTGGGGGACAGGGAAAAACATTCAGTACTTC. The genes are TRBV5-4 and TRBJ2-4; 9 bases align to TRBD1. This CDR3 has 14 residues. The V segment lost 3 bases and the J segment 4 bases; nucleotides outside the gene matches: 2. The germline gives CDR1 SGHNT, CDR2 YYREEE (reference sequence). The complete variable domain, with remaining parts taken from reference TRBV5-4 and TRBJ2-4, reads ETGVTQSPTHLIKTRGQQVTLRCSSQSGHNTVSWYQQALGQGPQFIFQYYREEENGRGNFPPRFSGLQFPNYSSELNVNALELDDSALYLCASSWGTGKNIQYFGAGTRLSVL.

This clone has just one count. This chain joins TRBV4-3 and TRBJ2-3; no reliable D call. Trimming left V 1 base short and J 4 bases short, with 9 bases between. CDR1 is LGHNA and CDR2 is YSLEER in the germline V gene. The CDR3 consists of 14 residues. CDR3 protein: CASSQGQSSDTQYF. Here the CDR3 DNA reads TGCGCCAGCAGCCAAGGACAATCCTCAGATACGCAGTATTTT.